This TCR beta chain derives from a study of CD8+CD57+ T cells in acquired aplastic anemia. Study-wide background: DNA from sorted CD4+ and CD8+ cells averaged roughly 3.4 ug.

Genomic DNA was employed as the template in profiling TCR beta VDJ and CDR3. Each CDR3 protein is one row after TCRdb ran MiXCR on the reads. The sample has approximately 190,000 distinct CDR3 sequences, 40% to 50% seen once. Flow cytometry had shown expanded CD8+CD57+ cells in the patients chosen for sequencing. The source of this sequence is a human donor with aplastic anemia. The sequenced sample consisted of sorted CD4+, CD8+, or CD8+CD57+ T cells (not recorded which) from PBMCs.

The CDR3 coding sequence is TGCAGTGTTGTTAAGGGGGCCCTCGAGCAGTACTTC. It specifies CSVVKGALEQYF. The genes are TRBV20-1 and TRBJ2-7, with 7 nucleotides matching TRBD1. The germline V gene has CDR1 DFQATT and CDR2 SNEGSKA (reference sequence). With V trimmed by 7 bases and J by 6 bases, 9 bases remained unmatched. This CDR3 comprises 12 residues.